The next 21 T cell receptor beta chains were all read from a single sample in a study of blood T cell repertoires in COVID-19. Profiling relied on immunoSEQ multiplex PCR, and the TCRdb table lists in-frame clones only, not all of them. The sample consists of 350,000 to 400,000 clones, approximately 93% of them appearing once. The specimen sequenced was PBMCs or T cells enriched from blood (not recorded which). Source of these receptors: a middle-aged woman who had been exposed to COVID-19.

The V and J genes are TRBV7-9 and TRBJ1-5; D unresolved. The CDR3 totals 12 residues. Germline CDR1 and CDR2: SEHNR and FQNEAQ (reference sequence). V lost 1 base, J lost 12 bases, and 10 bases lay in between. Here the CDR3 DNA reads TGTGCCAGCAGCTTAGAATCAGTTAACCAGCATTTT. Amino acids: CASSLESVNQHF.

The chain is built from TRBV7-9 and TRBJ1-2, with 7 positions matching TRBD1. The CDR3 consists of 14 residues. The V gene end was trimmed by 1 base and the J gene end by 3 bases; junction bases not matched to a gene: 2. Germline-derived CDR1 and CDR2 are SEHNR and FQNEAQ (reference sequence). In DNA, the CDR3 is TGTGCCAGCAGCTTAGACAGGGGAGACTATGGCTACACCTTC. Encoded protein: CASSLDRGDYGYTF.

The genes are TRBV18 and TRBJ2-1; D is undetermined. There are 15 residues in the CDR3. Per the germline V gene, CDR1 is KGHSH and CDR2 is LQKENI. V lost 2 bases, J lost 4 bases, and 12 bases lay in between. The CDR3 reads CASSPVATSYNEQFF. CDR3 DNA sequence: TGTGCCAGCTCACCAGTTGCAACTTCATACAATGAGCAGTTCTTC.

The chain employs TRBV6-1 and TRBJ2-2, with D maybe TRBD1 (7 bases). The CDR3 extends over 16 amino acids. The germline V and J ends were trimmed by 2 bases and 5 bases, with 15 bases remaining between them. Per germline, CDR1 MNHNS and CDR2 SASEGT. The CDR3 region has the DNA TGTGCCAGCAGTGAACTAGCGAGGGGGCGGACCGGGGAGCTGTTTTTT. Translating gives CASSELARGRTGELFF.

This rearrangement joins TRBV6-4 to TRBJ2-1; TRBD2 might be the D (6 bases). The germline gives CDR1 MRHNA, CDR2 SNTAGT. The CDR3 has 12 residues. Trimming left V 10 bases short and J 4 bases short, with 11 bases between. CDR3 residues: CATSDGYNEQFF. CDR3 coding DNA: TGTGCCACTAGCGACGGATACAATGAGCAGTTCTTC.

The chain carries TRBV27 and TRBJ1-2; D not certain. The germline V gene has CDR1 MNHEY and CDR2 SMNVEV (reference sequence). Trimming shortened V by 4 bases and J by 4 bases, and 13 bases separated the two germline ends. The CDR3 runs 14 residues. This chain's CDR3 is CASSSKADLYGYTF. The CDR3 DNA sequence: TGTGCCAGCAGTTCTAAAGCTGATCTCTATGGCTACACCTTC.

The rearrangement joins TRBV5-5 to TRBJ2-1; 12 positions agree with TRBD2. After removal of 0 bases from V and 8 bases from J, the junction contained 6 bases not matched to a gene. Germline CDR1 SGHKS, CDR2 YYEKEE (reference sequence). The CDR3 is made up of 16 amino acids. This chain's CDR3 is CASSLELAGGWYEQFF. CDR3 bases: TGTGCCAGCAGCTTGGAGCTAGCGGGGGGGTGGTATGAGCAGTTCTTC.

V and J are TRBV30 and TRBJ1-5; perhaps TRBD1 as D (6 bases). Per germline, CDR1 GTSNPN and CDR2 SVGIG (reference sequence). The CDR3 runs 14 residues. V shed 3 bases and J shed 6 bases, with 15 bases lying between them. The CDR3 reads CAWSTRGAGQPQHF. The DNA for the CDR3 is TGTGCCTGGAGCACCAGGGGCGCAGGTCAGCCCCAGCATTTT.

The table lists this clone with a count of one. This chain uses TRBV15 with TRBJ1-2; D not certain. Per germline, CDR1 LNHNV and CDR2 YYDKDF (reference sequence). V was cut by 4 bases and J by 4 bases, with 16 bases left in between. The CDR3 totals 15 residues. This CDR3 is CATSTQSTPAYGYTF. The CDR3 DNA reads as TGTGCCACCAGCACCCAGTCAACACCTGCCTATGGCTACACCTTC.

The table lists this clone with a count of one. The V call is TRBV30, the J call TRBJ2-1, with TRBD2 identical over 7 bases. The V segment lost 6 bases and the J segment 0 bases; nucleotides outside the gene matches: 5. Germline V gene lookup returns CDR1 GTSNPN and CDR2 SVGIG (reference sequence). This CDR3 is built from 14 residues. In DNA form, the CDR3 reads TGTGCCTGCCTTCGCGGGAGCTCCTACAATGAGCAGTTCTTC. This encodes CACLRGSSYNEQFF.

This sequence joins TRBV15 and TRBJ1-6; D is unresolved. The germline V gene has CDR1 LNHNV and CDR2 YYDKDF (reference sequence). The CDR3 loop spans 13 amino acids. V was cut by 0 bases and J by 7 bases, with 4 bases left in between. CDR3 sequence reads: CATSRDINSPLHF. The DNA of the CDR3 is TGTGCCACCAGCAGAGATATCAATTCACCCCTCCACTTT.

The rearrangement joins TRBV7-2 to TRBJ2-5, with 8 positions matching TRBD2. V shed 6 bases, J shed 1 base, and the junction held 10 bases outside the gene matches. The CDR3 is 16 residues long. CDR1 is SGHTA, CDR2 FQGNSA, per germline. The CDR3: CASSHTLAGVQETQYF. The CDR3 region has the DNA TGTGCCAGCAGTCATACGCTAGCGGGTGTCCAAGAGACCCAGTACTTC.

The chain uses TRBV9 and TRBJ1-6, with D maybe TRBD1 (5 bases). Deletions cut 3 bases from V and 11 bases from J, with 12 bases between. The CDR3 runs to 13 residues. Per germline, CDR1 SGDLS and CDR2 YYNGEE. The CDR3 loop reads CASSGLRTTPLHF. The CDR3 bases are TGTGCCAGCAGCGGACTCCGGACAACACCCCTCCACTTT.

This chain connects TRBV28 to TRBJ1-2, with a tentative D call TRBD1 (6 bases). Per the germline V gene, CDR1 is MDHEN and CDR2 is SYDVKM. The ends were cut back, 6 bases at V and 3 bases at J, with 11 bases in the middle. The CDR3 runs 13 residues. The CDR3 bases are TGTGCCAGCAGAAGGGGGAGGGACTATGGCTACACCTTC. Translating gives CASRRGRDYGYTF.

The rearrangement links TRBV3-1 (or the pseudogene TRBV3-2) to TRBJ1-1; D unresolved. V was cut by 0 bases and J by 1 base, with 6 bases left in between. CDR1 and CDR2 (germline): LGHDT, YNNKEL (reference sequence). There are 14 residues in the CDR3. The CDR3 DNA sequence: TGTGCCAGCAGCCAAGACATTAGGAACACTGAAGCTTTCTTT. Translation: CASSQDIRNTEAFF.

This clone was detected only a few times. The V call is TRBV9, the J call TRBJ1-1; no clear D gene. V was clipped by 4 bases and J by 3 bases, with 7 bases between them. The V gene's germline CDR1 is SGDLS and CDR2 YYNGEE. The CDR3 length is 12 residues. CDR3 protein: CASSPLDTEAFF. In DNA form, the CDR3 reads TGTGCCAGCAGCCCCCTTGACACTGAAGCTTTCTTT.

This clone was seen a few times. The genes are TRBV10-1 and TRBJ2-2; D might be TRBD2 (6 bases). The length of the CDR3 is 14 residues. Trimming removed 8 bases from V and 3 bases from J, with 13 bases in between. CDR1 and CDR2 (germline): WNHNN, SYGVQD (reference sequence). The CDR3: CASGLEGDTGELFF. The CDR3 DNA reads TGCGCCAGCGGGTTGGAGGGTGACACCGGGGAGCTGTTTTTT.

V is TRBV7-2 and J is TRBJ2-7; D is uncertain. Trimming stripped 7 bases from V and 2 bases from J, with 15 bases between. The CDR3 is 14 amino acids. Germline assignment: CDR1 SGHTA and CDR2 FQGNSA. The CDR3 DNA reads as TGTGCCAGCACCTTTACCGGGTCCGCCTACGAGCAGTACTTC. Encoded protein: CASTFTGSAYEQYF.

V gene TRBV2 combines with J gene TRBJ2-4; no clear D. Trimming left V 5 bases short and J 4 bases short, with 27 bases between. This CDR3 spans 19 amino acids. The germline CDR1 and CDR2 sequences are SNHLY and FYNNEI. The DNA of the CDR3 is TGTGCCAGCAGTCCGTCTGACCCACGCTTTGGCGGATCAAAAAACATTCAGTACTTC. Translation gives CASSPSDPRFGGSKNIQYF.

The chain carries TRBV24-1 and TRBJ1-4, with D tentatively TRBD1 (5 bases). CDR1 is KGHDR, CDR2 SFDVKD, per germline. The length of the CDR3 is 15 residues. Trimming removed 4 bases at V and 6 bases at J, with 14 bases between. In DNA form, the CDR3 reads TGTGCCACCAGTGACCCGGGACTCTCGGATGAAAAACTGTTTTTT. It codes for CATSDPGLSDEKLFF.

The chain recombines TRBV5-4 with TRBJ2-2; 11 positions match TRBD2. Germline V lookup: CDR1 SGHNT, CDR2 YYREEE (reference sequence). The CDR3 is 18 amino acids. With 0 bases clipped from V and 0 bases from J, the junction kept 4 bases outside the gene matches. CDR3 nucleotide sequence: TGTGCCAGCAGCTTGGTGCTAGCGGGGGGCGCGAACACCGGGGAGCTGTTTTTT. The encoded protein is CASSLVLAGGANTGELFF.